Following are 13 T cell receptor beta chains from one sample sequenced in a study of PD-1 blockade in classical Hodgkin lymphoma. Assay: immunoSEQ multiplex PCR; the TCRdb copy retains only in-frame clones and omits some. Of about 30,000 clones in the sample, around 70% were seen once. Every patient was affected by relapse after autologous stem cell transplantation, while exposure to brentuximab vedotin was not uniform. The sample was peripheral blood mononuclear cells (PBMCs), taken before the second cycle of nivolumab. These receptors were taken from a human donor with classical Hodgkin lymphoma.

CDR3 in amino acids: CASSSSHIEQFF. The DNA for the CDR3 is TGTGCCAGCAGCTCGAGTCACATTGAGCAGTTCTTC. The chain couples TRBV11-2 to TRBJ2-1, with D hard to call. Germline-derived CDR1 and CDR2 are SGHAT and FQNNGV. This CDR3 contains 12 residues. Trimming cost V 4 bases and J 9 bases, with 10 bases left between them.

The chain joins TRBV19 to TRBJ2-2; 7 bases map to TRBD1. Germline CDR1 reads LNHDA; CDR2 reads SQIVND (reference sequence). Unmatched junction bases numbered 4, after V lost 3 bases and J lost 6 bases. The CDR3 spans 14 residues. The CDR3 reads CASSMRQGPGELFF. The CDR3 coding sequence is TGTGCCAGTAGTATGCGACAGGGTCCCGGGGAGCTGTTTTTT.

The V call is TRBV19, the J call TRBJ2-5, with D possibly matching TRBD1 (5 bases). This CDR3 region has 15 residues. CDR1 is LNHDA and CDR2 is SQIVND in the germline V gene (reference sequence). Trimming pared 1 base from V and 5 bases from J, leaving 14 bases between. Written as DNA, the CDR3 is TGTGCCAGTAGTATAGCCTCCAGGGATAGGGAGACCCAGTACTTC. Protein sequence: CASSIASRDRETQYF.

CDR3 sequence (DNA): TGTGCCAGTAGTATACAGCAGGGGGCCATAAATTCACCCCTCCACTTT. It yields the protein CASSIQQGAINSPLHF. The chain links TRBV19 to TRBJ1-6, with TRBD1 matching over 8 bases. The CDR3 runs to 16 residues. Looked up from germline, CDR1 is LNHDA and CDR2 is SQIVND (reference sequence). Trimming removed 2 bases from V and 7 bases from J; junction bases left unmatched: 7.

The chain employs TRBV7-6 and TRBJ1-4, with no clear D. V lost 1 base to trimming and J lost 5 bases, with 5 bases between them. This CDR3 spans 13 amino acids. The germline gives CDR1 SGHVS, CDR2 FNYEAQ. The CDR3 spells CASSLDLNEKLFF. DNA of the CDR3: TGTGCCAGCAGCTTAGATCTAAATGAAAAACTGTTTTTT.

The rearrangement links TRBV5-8 to TRBJ1-1, with D perhaps matching TRBD1 (6 bases). Trimming took off 2 bases at V and 8 bases at J, with 13 bases between the two ends. This CDR3 contains 13 residues. Germline CDR1 is SGHTS and CDR2 is YDEGEE. In nucleotides, the CDR3 is TGTGCCAGCAGCTTAAGGGGGAACAGGGAAGCTTTCTTT. Its translation: CASSLRGNREAFF.

The chain joins TRBV19 to TRBJ2-2; 16 positions agree with TRBD2. Germline V gene data show CDR1 as LNHDA and CDR2 as SQIVND (reference sequence). Trimming at V came to 4 bases and at J to 3 bases, leaving 8 bases not matched to a gene. The CDR3 contains 19 residues. The chain's CDR3 is CASSTGTSGGVMDTGELFF. The CDR3 bases are TGTGCCAGTAGTACCGGGACTAGCGGGGGGGTAATGGACACCGGGGAGCTGTTTTTT.

The chain combines TRBV19 with TRBJ1-1; D ambiguous. Deletions cut 2 bases from V and 1 base from J, with 11 bases between. The length of the CDR3 is 15 residues. The V gene's germline CDR1 is LNHDA and CDR2 SQIVND (reference sequence). The CDR3 DNA reads TGTGCCAGTAGTATAAACCAAGGAGGGAACACTGAAGCTTTCTTT. It translates to CASSINQGGNTEAFF.

The rearrangement joins TRBV30 to TRBJ2-7; 8 nucleotides match TRBD1. Germline CDR1 reads GTSNPN; CDR2 reads SVGIG (reference sequence). This CDR3 contains 13 residues. V lost 2 bases and J lost 7; bases outside the gene matches: 7. CDR3 in amino acids: CAWSSQGAGEQYF. CDR3 bases: TGTGCCTGGAGTTCCCAGGGGGCTGGGGAGCAGTACTTC.

The rearrangement uses TRBV23-1 and TRBJ1-2, with a possible D match to TRBD1 (5 bases). TRBV23-1 is designated an ORF whose function remains uncertain. The V end lost 4 bases, the J end lost 7 bases, and 22 bases lay between the germline ends. The length of the CDR3 is 16 residues. CDR3 in amino acids: CASSPPPDTPKGGYTF. The CDR3 bases are TGCGCCAGCAGTCCCCCACCGGACACCCCGAAAGGTGGCTACACCTTC.

The gene calls are TRBV7-6 and TRBJ2-7; TRBD1 is a possible D gene (6 bases). CDR1 and CDR2 from the germline V gene are SGHVS and FNYEAQ. Trimming stripped 1 base from V and 0 bases from J, with 7 bases between. The length of the CDR3 is 14 residues. In nucleotides, the CDR3 is TGTGCCAGCAGCTTAGACAGGGACTCCTACGAGCAGTACTTC. Amino acids: CASSLDRDSYEQYF.

This clone was detected only a few times. The chain carries TRBV2 and TRBJ1-6, with 7 bases that match TRBD1. From germline, CDR1 is SNHLY and CDR2 FYNNEI. The CDR3 extends over 15 amino acids. After removal of 4 bases from V and 10 bases from J, the junction contained 10 bases not matched to a gene. This CDR3 is CASSVNTGVSSPLHF. The CDR3 DNA sequence: TGTGCCAGCAGTGTTAACACAGGGGTGAGCTCACCCCTCCACTTT.

V usage is TRBV23-1 and J usage is TRBJ1-1; the D is unclear. TRBV23-1 is placed among ORFs of uncertain function. The CDR3 contains 15 residues. V dropped 6 bases and J dropped 6 bases, with 20 bases sitting between them. This chain's CDR3 is CASSLREKVLSEAFF. CDR3 DNA sequence: TGCGCCAGCAGCCTCCGGGAAAAGGTTTTATCTGAAGCTTTCTTT.